Presented here are 2 T cell receptor beta chains from one specimen sequenced in a study of blood T cells in healthy people across ages. Through a sample-barcoded 5' primer and a J-beta primer mix, a second PCR was run for about 6 to 12 cycles. One entry per CDR3 protein, called by TCRdb with MiXCR from the 5' RACE reads. The sample consists of 600,000 or so distinct CDR3 sequences, around 21% of them appearing once. Sequenced input: blood. These TCRs come from a man in his 70s in good health.

DNA for the CDR3: TGTGCCTGGAGTGGGACTACATATGCCGAGACCCAGTACTTC. This encodes CAWSGTTYAETQYF. The J gene is TRBJ2-5, the V gene TRBV30; tentatively, D is TRBD2 (6 bases). CDR1 and CDR2 from the germline V gene are GTSNPN and SVGIG (reference sequence). The CDR3 sequence is 14 residues long. V was pared by 1 base and J by 5 bases, with 14 bases between.

The chain uses TRBV20-1 and TRBJ2-7; 11 positions agree with TRBD2. CDR1 is DFQATT, CDR2 SNEGSKA, per germline (reference sequence). CDR3 length: 14 amino acids. The J segment lost 4 bases and the V segment lost 2 bases, leaving 4 bases of the junction unmatched. The CDR3 nucleotides are TGCAGTGCTAGACTAGCGGGAGGACGATACGAGCAGTACTTC. As protein: CSARLAGGRYEQYF.